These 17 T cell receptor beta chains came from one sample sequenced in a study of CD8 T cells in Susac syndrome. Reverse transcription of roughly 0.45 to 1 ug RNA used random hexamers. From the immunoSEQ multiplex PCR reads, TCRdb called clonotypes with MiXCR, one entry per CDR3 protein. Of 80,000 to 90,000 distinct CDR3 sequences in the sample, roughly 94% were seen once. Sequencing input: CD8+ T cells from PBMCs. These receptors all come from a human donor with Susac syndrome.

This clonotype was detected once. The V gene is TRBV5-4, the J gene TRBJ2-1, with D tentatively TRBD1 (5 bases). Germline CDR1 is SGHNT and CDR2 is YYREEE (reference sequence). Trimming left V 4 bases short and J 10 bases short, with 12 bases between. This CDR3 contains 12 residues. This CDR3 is CASSQWGVEQFF. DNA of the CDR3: TGTGCCAGCAGCCAATGGGGCGTGGAGCAGTTCTTC.

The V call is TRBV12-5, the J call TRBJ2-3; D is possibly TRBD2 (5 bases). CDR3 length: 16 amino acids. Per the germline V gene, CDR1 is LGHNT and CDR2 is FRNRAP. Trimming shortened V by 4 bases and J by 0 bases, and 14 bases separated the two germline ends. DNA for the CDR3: TGTGCTAGTGGTTATACCCCGGGATCTAGCACAGATACGCAGTATTTT. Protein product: CASGYTPGSSTDTQYF.

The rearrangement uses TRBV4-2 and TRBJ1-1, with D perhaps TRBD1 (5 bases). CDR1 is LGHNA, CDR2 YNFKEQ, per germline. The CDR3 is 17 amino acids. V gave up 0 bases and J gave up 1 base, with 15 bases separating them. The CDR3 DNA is TGTGCCAGCAGCCAAGACACCTCAGGGACGGCGAACACTGAAGCTTTCTTT. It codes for CASSQDTSGTANTEAFF.

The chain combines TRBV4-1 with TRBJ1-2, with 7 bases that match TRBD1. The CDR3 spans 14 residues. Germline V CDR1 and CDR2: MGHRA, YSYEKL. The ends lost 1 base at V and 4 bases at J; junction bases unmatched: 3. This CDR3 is CASSQGQGGYGYTF. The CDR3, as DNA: TGCGCCAGCAGCCAAGGACAGGGCGGCTATGGCTACACCTTC.

CDR3 residues: CASSLAGAPDYEQYF. The CDR3 DNA follows: TGTGCCAGCAGCCTTGCCGGGGCCCCCGACTACGAGCAGTACTTC. The chain is built from TRBV11-3 and TRBJ2-7; D is tentatively TRBD1 or TRBD2 (5 bases each). The V end was cut by 5 bases, the J end by 3 bases, with 17 bases between. The CDR3 sequence is 15 residues long. The germline CDR1 and CDR2 sequences are SGHNT and YENEEA.

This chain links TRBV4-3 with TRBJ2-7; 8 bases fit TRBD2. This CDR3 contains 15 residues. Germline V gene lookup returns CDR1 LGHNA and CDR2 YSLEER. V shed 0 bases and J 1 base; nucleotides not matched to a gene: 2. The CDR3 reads CASSQDQRGSYEQYF. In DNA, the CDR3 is TGCGCCAGCAGCCAAGACCAGCGGGGGTCCTACGAGCAGTACTTC.

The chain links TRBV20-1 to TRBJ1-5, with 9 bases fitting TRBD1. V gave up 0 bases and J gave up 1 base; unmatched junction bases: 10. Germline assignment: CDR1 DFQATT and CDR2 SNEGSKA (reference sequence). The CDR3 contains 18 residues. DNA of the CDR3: TGCAGTGCTAGAGATTTGCGACAGGGGGATAAGAGCAATCAGCCCCAGCATTTT. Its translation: CSARDLRQGDKSNQPQHF.

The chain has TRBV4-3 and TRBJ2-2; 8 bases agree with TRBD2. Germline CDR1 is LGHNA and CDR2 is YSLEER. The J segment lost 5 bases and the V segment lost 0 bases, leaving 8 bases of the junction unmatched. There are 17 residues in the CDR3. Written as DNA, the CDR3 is TGCGCCAGCAGCCAAGATCGGAGCGGGAGATATACCGGGGAGCTGTTTTTT. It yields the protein CASSQDRSGRYTGELFF.

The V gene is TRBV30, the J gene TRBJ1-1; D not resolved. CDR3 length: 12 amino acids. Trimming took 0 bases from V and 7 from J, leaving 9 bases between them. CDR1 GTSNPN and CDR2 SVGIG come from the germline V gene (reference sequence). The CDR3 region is CAWSVSTNEAFF. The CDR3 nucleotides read TGTGCCTGGAGTGTGTCGACTAATGAAGCTTTCTTT.

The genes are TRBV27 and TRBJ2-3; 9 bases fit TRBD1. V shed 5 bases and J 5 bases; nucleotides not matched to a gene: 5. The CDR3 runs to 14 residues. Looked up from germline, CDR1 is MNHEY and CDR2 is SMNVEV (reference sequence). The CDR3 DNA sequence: TGTGCCAGCAGTCCCGACAGGGGGAGAGATACGCAGTATTTT. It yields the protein CASSPDRGRDTQYF.

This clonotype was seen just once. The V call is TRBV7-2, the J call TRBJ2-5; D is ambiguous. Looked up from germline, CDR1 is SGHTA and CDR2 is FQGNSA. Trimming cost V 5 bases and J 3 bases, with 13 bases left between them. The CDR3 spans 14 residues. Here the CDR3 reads CASSPIIYEETQYF. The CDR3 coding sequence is TGTGCCAGCAGCCCTATCATCTATGAAGAGACCCAGTACTTC.

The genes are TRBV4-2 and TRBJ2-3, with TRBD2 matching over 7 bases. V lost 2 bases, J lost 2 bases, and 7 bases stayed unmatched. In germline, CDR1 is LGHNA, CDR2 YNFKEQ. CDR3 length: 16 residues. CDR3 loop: CASSQFLAELTDTQYF. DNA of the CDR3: TGTGCCAGCAGCCAATTCCTAGCGGAGCTCACAGATACGCAGTATTTT.

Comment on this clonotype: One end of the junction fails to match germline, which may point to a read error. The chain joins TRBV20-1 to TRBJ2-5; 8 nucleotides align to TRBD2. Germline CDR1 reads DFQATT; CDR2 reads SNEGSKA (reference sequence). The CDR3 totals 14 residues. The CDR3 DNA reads TGCAGTGCGAGAGGTAGCGGGGCCCAAGAGACCCAGTACTTC. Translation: CSARGSGAQETQYF.

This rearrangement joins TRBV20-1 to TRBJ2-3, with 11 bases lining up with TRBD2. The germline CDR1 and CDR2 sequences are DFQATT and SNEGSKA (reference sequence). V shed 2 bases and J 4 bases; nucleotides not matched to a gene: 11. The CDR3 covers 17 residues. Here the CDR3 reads CSARPNKLAGEADTQYF. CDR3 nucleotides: TGCAGTGCTAGACCGAATAAACTAGCGGGAGAAGCAGATACGCAGTATTTT.

The CDR3 is CACDSLAARGDTQYF. CDR3 DNA sequence: TGTGCCTGCGACTCACTAGCGGCCCGGGGGGATACGCAGTATTTT. V gene TRBV30 combines with J gene TRBJ2-3, with 8 bases lining up with TRBD2. J lost 6 bases, V lost 6 bases, and 14 bases had no gene match. CDR1 is GTSNPN, CDR2 SVGIG, per germline (reference sequence). The CDR3 extends over 15 amino acids.

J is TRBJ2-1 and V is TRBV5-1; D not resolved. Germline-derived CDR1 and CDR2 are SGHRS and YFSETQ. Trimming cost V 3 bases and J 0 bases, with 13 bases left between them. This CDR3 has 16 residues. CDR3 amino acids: CASSSEEESSYNEQFF. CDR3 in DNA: TGCGCCAGCAGCTCGGAAGAGGAAAGCTCCTACAATGAGCAGTTCTTC.

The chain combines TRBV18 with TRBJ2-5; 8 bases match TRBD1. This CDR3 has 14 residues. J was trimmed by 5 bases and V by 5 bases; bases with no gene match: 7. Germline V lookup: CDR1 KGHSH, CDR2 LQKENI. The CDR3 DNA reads TGTGCCAGCTCAACGACAGGGGAAGGGGAGACCCAGTACTTC. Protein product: CASSTTGEGETQYF.